Below, one T cell receptor (beta chain) is given with its context. Individuals having autoimmune disease history or systemic immunosuppression were not enrolled. Only in-frame clones appear in the TCRdb table, and some are missing; sequencing was by immunoSEQ multiplex PCR. The sample includes around 56,000 clones, roughly 88% of them seen just once. This sample was taken from a study of OX40 agonist ivuxolimab in advanced cancers. CDR3 size: 12 residues. Trimming stripped 3 bases from V and 4 bases from J, with 10 bases between. Germline V gene lookup returns CDR1 SQVTM and CDR2 ANQGSEA. This chain joins TRBV29-1 and TRBJ2-7; either TRBD1 or TRBD2 may fit D (5 bases each). Sequenced here: CD4+ or CD8+ T cells sorted from blood, sampled in a trial of the OX40 agonist ivuxolimab. The clonotype was recovered from an adult with an advanced solid tumor such as melanoma, head and neck, liver or kidney cancer. CDR3 DNA: TGCAGCGTTGAGGGGGTTAGATACGAGCAGTACTTC. This sequence encodes CSVEGVRYEQYF.